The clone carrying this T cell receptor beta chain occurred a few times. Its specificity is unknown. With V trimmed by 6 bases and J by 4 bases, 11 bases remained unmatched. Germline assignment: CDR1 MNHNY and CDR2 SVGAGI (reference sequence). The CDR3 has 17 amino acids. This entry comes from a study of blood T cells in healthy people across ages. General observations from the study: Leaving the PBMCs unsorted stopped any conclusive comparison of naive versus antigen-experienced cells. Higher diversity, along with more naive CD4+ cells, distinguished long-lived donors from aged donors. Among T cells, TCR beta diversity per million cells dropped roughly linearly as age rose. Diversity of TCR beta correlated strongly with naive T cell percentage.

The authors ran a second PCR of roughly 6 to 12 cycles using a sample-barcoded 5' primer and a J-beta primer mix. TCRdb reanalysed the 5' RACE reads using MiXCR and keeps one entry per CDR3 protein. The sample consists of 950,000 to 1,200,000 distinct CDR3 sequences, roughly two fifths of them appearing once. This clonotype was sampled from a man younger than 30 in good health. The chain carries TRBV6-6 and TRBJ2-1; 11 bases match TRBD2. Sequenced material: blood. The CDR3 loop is CASSVYSRTSGYNEQFF. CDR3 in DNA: TGTGCCAGCAGCGTATACTCCAGGACTAGCGGGTACAATGAGCAGTTCTTC.